Below, 23 T cell receptor beta chains from the same sample are listed, as sequenced in a study of blood T cell repertoires in COVID-19. Sequenced by immunoSEQ multiplex PCR; TCRdb stores in-frame clones only, minus some. In the table there are 130,000 or so clones, about 83% of which are singletons. Sequencing was carried out using peripheral blood. The receptor source for this set is a man in his fifties or sixties with acute or convalescent COVID-19.

This clone was observed a few times. CDR3 sequence reads: CASSLAQGEQYV. The CDR3 bases are TGTGCCAGCAGCTTAGCGCAGGGGGAGCAGTACGTC. The chain recombines TRBV7-8 with TRBJ2-7; D possibly corresponds to TRBD1 (6 bases). The CDR3 spans 12 residues. The germline V and J ends were trimmed by 0 bases and 7 bases, with 7 bases remaining between them. Germline V gene data show CDR1 as SGHVS and CDR2 as FQNEAQ.

V is TRBV4-1 and J is TRBJ2-1, with TRBD2 matching over 8 bases. CDR1 MGHRA and CDR2 YSYEKL come from the germline V gene. The CDR3 is 15 residues long. V gave up 2 bases and J gave up 5 bases; unmatched junction bases: 5. CDR3 nucleotide sequence: TGCGCCAGCAGCCAATCACCGGGACTAGACAATGAGCAGTTCTTC. Protein product: CASSQSPGLDNEQFF.

Comment on this clone: Compared with germline, one end of the junction differs, possibly owing to a read error. The chain recombines TRBV19 with TRBJ1-6; 7 nucleotides align to TRBD1. The CDR3 covers 13 residues. CDR1 is LNHDA and CDR2 is SQIVND in the germline V gene (reference sequence). The CDR3 loop reads CASSIPGQALASF. The CDR3 DNA is TGTGCCAGTAGTATCCCTGGACAGGCTCTTGCCAGTTTT.

This clone was recorded only once. The chain links TRBV30 to TRBJ2-3; D is unresolved. The length of the CDR3 is 14 residues. Germline CDR1 and CDR2: GTSNPN and SVGIG (reference sequence). The V and J ends lost 2 bases and 2 bases respectively, with 11 bases between them. This chain's CDR3 is CAWSPQAFTDTQYF. In DNA form, the CDR3 reads TGTGCCTGGAGTCCCCAGGCCTTCACAGATACGCAGTATTTT.

This clone was counted between two and nine times. The V gene is TRBV14, the J gene TRBJ2-7, with D tentatively TRBD2 (7 bases). The CDR3 extends over 16 amino acids. Germline V gene data show CDR1 as SGHDN and CDR2 as FVKESK. V was shortened by 1 base and J by 1 base, with 14 bases between the two germline ends. The CDR3 protein is CASSQGKGRGSYEQYV. Here the CDR3 DNA reads TGTGCCAGCAGCCAAGGGAAGGGGAGGGGGTCCTACGAGCAGTACGTC.

The V and J genes are TRBV7-8 and TRBJ2-1; perhaps TRBD1 as D (6 bases). This CDR3 contains 16 residues. Deletions cut 5 bases from V and 0 bases from J, with 14 bases between. CDR1 and CDR2 from the germline V gene are SGHVS and FQNEAQ. The CDR3 protein is CASSKYRVSSYNEQFF. The CDR3 coding sequence is TGTGCCAGCAGCAAATACAGGGTGAGCTCCTACAATGAGCAGTTCTTC.

This clone has only one observation. The J gene is TRBJ2-1, the V gene TRBV15; 9 positions agree with TRBD1. Germline assignment: CDR1 LNHNV and CDR2 YYDKDF (reference sequence). There are 13 residues in the CDR3. V gave up 5 bases and J gave up 5 bases; unmatched junction bases: 1. CDR3 sequence: CATSGTGNNEQFF. The CDR3 DNA reads TGTGCCACCAGCGGGACAGGGAACAATGAGCAGTTCTTC.

The V call is TRBV2, the J call TRBJ1-6; D is perhaps TRBD1 (6 bases). In germline, CDR1 is SNHLY, CDR2 FYNNEI. This CDR3 has 14 amino acids. Trimming shortened V by 7 bases and J by 9 bases, and 16 bases separated the two germline ends. This CDR3 reads CASTYRDMGSPLHF. The CDR3, as DNA: TGTGCCAGCACTTACAGGGATATGGGTTCACCCCTCCACTTT.

The rearrangement links TRBV3-1 (or the pseudogene TRBV3-2) to TRBJ1-1; the D is unclear. The length of the CDR3 is 13 residues. Germline loops: CDR1 LGHDT, CDR2 YNNKEL (reference sequence). V was cut by 4 bases and J by 0 bases, with 6 bases left in between. CDR3 nucleotide sequence: TGTGCCAGCAGCCCGAGGGTGAACACTGAAGCTTTCTTT. Translated, it gives CASSPRVNTEAFF.

The chain has TRBV28 and TRBJ2-6; no reliable D call. Germline CDR1 is MDHEN and CDR2 is SYDVKM. This CDR3 has 13 amino acids. V lost 2 bases and J lost 4, with 3 bases in between. The CDR3 region is CASSLEGANVLTF. The CDR3 coding sequence is TGTGCCAGCAGTTTAGAGGGGGCCAACGTCCTGACTTTC.

This rearrangement joins TRBV9 to TRBJ2-1; 7 positions agree with TRBD1. V gave up 4 bases and J gave up 4 bases; unmatched junction bases: 5. The CDR3 contains 14 residues. CDR1 and CDR2 (germline): SGDLS, YYNGEE. The DNA for the CDR3 is TGTGCCAGCAGCTCGACAGGGAATTACAATGAGCAGTTCTTC. This sequence encodes CASSSTGNYNEQFF.

The CDR3 region is CASSETPKGYYGYTF. As DNA, the CDR3 is TGTGCCAGCAGTGAAACACCTAAGGGGTATTATGGCTACACCTTC. V and J are TRBV2 and TRBJ1-2, with D possibly being TRBD1 (5 bases). The CDR3 runs to 15 residues. With 2 bases removed from V and 5 bases from J, the gap between germline ends came to 15 bases. Germline CDR1 and CDR2: SNHLY and FYNNEI.

This chain uses TRBV5-1 with TRBJ2-1; D is uncertain. Per germline, CDR1 SGHRS and CDR2 YFSETQ. The CDR3 consists of 14 residues. Trimming took 0 bases from V and 10 from J, leaving 14 bases between them. The CDR3 DNA reads TGCGCCAGCAGCTTGGCGGTCCGGGTCGGCGAGCAGTTCTTC. Translated, it gives CASSLAVRVGEQFF.

The rearrangement uses TRBV7-3 and TRBJ2-1; tentative D call: TRBD1 (6 bases). Germline V gene data show CDR1 as SGHTA and CDR2 as FQGTGA. The CDR3 length is 12 residues. V gave up 2 bases and J gave up 10 bases, with 9 bases separating them. The CDR3 DNA sequence: TGTGCCAGCAGCTTAGGAAGGGGGGAGCAGTTCTTC. Its protein is CASSLGRGEQFF.

The gene calls are TRBV19 and TRBJ1-3, with D possibly being TRBD1 (5 bases). V shed 6 bases and J shed 4 bases, with 10 bases lying between them. Per germline, CDR1 LNHDA and CDR2 SQIVND (reference sequence). The CDR3 runs to 13 residues. CDR3 sequence: CASRIGGGNTIYF. In nucleotides, the CDR3 is TGTGCCAGTAGGATCGGGGGAGGAAACACCATATATTTT.

V and J are TRBV2 and TRBJ2-5; 9 positions agree with TRBD2. The junction had 5 bases not matched to a gene; V was cut back by 7 bases and J by 2 bases. Germline V gene sequence: CDR1 SNHLY, CDR2 FYNNEI. The CDR3 totals 14 residues. The CDR3 DNA sequence: TGTGCCAGCAAACGCCTAGCGGGGCAAGAGACCCAGTACTTC. This gives the protein CASKRLAGQETQYF.

The chain couples TRBV6-5 to TRBJ2-3; 8 bases line up with TRBD2. Unmatched junction bases numbered 8, after V lost 7 bases and J lost 5 bases. The CDR3 extends over 14 amino acids. Germline values: CDR1 MNHEY, CDR2 SVGAGI. The CDR3 DNA reads TGTGCCAGCACCTCGGGGGGGCCTGGAGATACGCAGTATTTT. It yields the protein CASTSGGPGDTQYF.

This chain joins TRBV11-2 and TRBJ1-5, with D maybe TRBD1 (5 bases). The CDR3 has 15 residues. Germline V lookup: CDR1 SGHAT, CDR2 FQNNGV. V was pared by 0 bases and J by 5 bases, with 11 bases between. The CDR3 DNA sequence: TGTGCCAGCAGCTTAGATATACAGGATTATCAGCCCCAGCATTTT. Translating gives CASSLDIQDYQPQHF.

The chain recombines TRBV7-8 with TRBJ1-6, with 8 bases that match TRBD1. CDR1 is SGHVS and CDR2 is FQNEAQ in the germline V gene. The trim removed 5 bases at V and 4 bases at J, leaving 7 bases unmatched. This CDR3 is built from 16 residues. The DNA for the CDR3 is TGTGCCAGCAGCCTCTGGGACAGGATATATAATTCACCCCTCCACTTT. This translates into CASSLWDRIYNSPLHF.

The chain combines TRBV11-2 with TRBJ2-7; maybe TRBD1 (5 bases). Per the germline V gene, CDR1 is SGHAT and CDR2 is FQNNGV. This CDR3 contains 15 residues. Between the trimmed V and J ends, which lost 1 base and 2 bases, there was a span of 12 bases. CDR3 nucleotides: TGTGCCAGCAGCTTAGGGCCAGGGCGGACCTACGAGCAGTACTTC. Protein: CASSLGPGRTYEQYF.

The chain couples TRBV19 to TRBJ2-3; D possibly corresponds to TRBD1 (5 bases). This CDR3 is built from 15 residues. V gave up 7 bases and J gave up 1 base, with 15 bases separating them. CDR1 and CDR2 from the germline V gene are LNHDA and SQIVND (reference sequence). The CDR3 loop is CASTVTDDRTDTQYF. CDR3 nucleotide sequence: TGTGCCAGTACCGTGACAGACGACCGCACAGATACGCAGTATTTT.

This clone was counted a few times. The chain uses TRBV10-3 and TRBJ2-1, with a possible D match to TRBD2 (5 bases). From germline, CDR1 is ENHRY and CDR2 SYGVKD. This CDR3 has 14 amino acids. V was pared by 6 bases and J by 0 bases, with 9 bases between. The CDR3 nucleotides are TGTGCCATCAGGGACTCGGGCTCCTACAATGAGCAGTTCTTC. This encodes CAIRDSGSYNEQFF.

J is TRBJ1-5 and V is TRBV19; TRBD1 might be the D (6 bases). Germline CDR1 reads LNHDA; CDR2 reads SQIVND (reference sequence). The CDR3 covers 17 residues. Trimming shortened V by 5 bases and J by 1 base, and 18 bases separated the two germline ends. CDR3 nucleotides: TGTGCCAGTAGTGTCCGCAGGGGTATAAGGAGCAATCAGCCCCAGCATTTT. Translation gives CASSVRRGIRSNQPQHF.